The 28 T cell receptor beta chains in this list originate from one sample, sequenced in a study of pediatric ulcerative colitis. The rectum was sampled with one to two pinch biopsies at colonoscopy. Method: immunoSEQ multiplex PCR; TCRdb's copy keeps in-frame clones and lacks some. The sample includes about 35,000 clones, about three quarters seen only once; the top ten take 0.9% to 1.2%. Specimen: gut tissue. The receptors were gathered from a boy younger than 18 with mild ulcerative colitis.

The chain carries TRBV19 and TRBJ2-3; 7 nucleotides match TRBD1. The junction had 8 bases not matched to a gene; V was cut back by 5 bases and J by 9 bases. CDR3 length equals 13 residues. CDR1 and CDR2 from the germline V gene are LNHDA and SQIVND (reference sequence). The CDR3 here is CASSRQGTGTQYF. In DNA, the CDR3 is TGTGCCAGTAGTCGACAGGGCACGGGGACGCAGTATTTT.

The chain carries TRBV9 and TRBJ1-1; maybe TRBD1 (5 bases). CDR3 length: 14 residues. Per the germline V gene, CDR1 is SGDLS and CDR2 is YYNGEE. The V gene lost 3 bases and the J gene lost 4 bases, with 13 bases spanning the gap. The chain's CDR3 is CASSADSGITEAFF. The CDR3 region has the DNA TGTGCCAGCAGCGCAGATTCAGGGATCACTGAAGCTTTCTTT.

This chain uses TRBV7-2 with TRBJ1-3; D is unclear. The CDR3 loop spans 15 amino acids. Germline assignment: CDR1 SGHTA and CDR2 FQGNSA. The V end was cut by 2 bases, the J end by 2 bases, with 10 bases between. CDR3 region: CASSLSTGPGNTIYF. The CDR3 DNA reads as TGTGCCAGCAGCTTATCAACCGGGCCTGGAAACACCATATATTTT.

The chain employs TRBV6-5 and TRBJ1-2; a weak D match, TRBD1 (5 bases). V shed 6 bases and J shed 3 bases, with 14 bases lying between them. The CDR3 runs 14 residues. Germline V gene lookup returns CDR1 MNHEY and CDR2 SVGAGI. The CDR3 region is CASRESRDYYGYTF. The DNA of the CDR3 is TGTGCCAGCAGGGAGTCGAGGGACTACTATGGCTACACCTTC.

The gene calls are TRBV18 and TRBJ1-4, with D unresolved. This CDR3 is built from 13 residues. The germline CDR1 and CDR2 sequences are KGHSH and LQKENI. The germline V and J ends were trimmed by 4 bases and 8 bases, with 11 bases remaining between them. The CDR3, as DNA: TGTGCCAGCTCACAGGGAAAGTTAGAAAAACTGTTTTTT. Translating it yields CASSQGKLEKLFF.

The chain carries TRBV7-6 and TRBJ1-3; D call uncertain. Trimming took 0 bases from V and 0 from J, leaving 15 bases between them. The CDR3 is made up of 18 amino acids. Germline CDR1 reads SGHVS; CDR2 reads FNYEAQ. The CDR3 region is CASSLAGRTRSSGNTIYF. DNA of the CDR3: TGTGCCAGCAGCTTAGCTGGACGGACTCGATCCTCTGGAAACACCATATATTTT.

This sequence joins TRBV11-2 and TRBJ2-1; D may match TRBD1 or TRBD2 (5 bases each). Germline V CDR1 and CDR2: SGHAT, FQNNGV. Trimming pared 2 bases from V and 6 bases from J, leaving 8 bases between. This CDR3 is built from 13 residues. CDR3 nucleotide sequence: TGTGCCAGCAGCTTACTGGGGGTCAATGAGCAGTTCTTC. Residues: CASSLLGVNEQFF.

V is TRBV19 and J is TRBJ1-3; D not resolved. This CDR3 is built from 15 residues. Germline-derived CDR1 and CDR2 are LNHDA and SQIVND (reference sequence). V was trimmed by 1 base and J by 1 base, leaving 8 bases between them. The CDR3 is CASSIGVWSGNTIYF. The CDR3 DNA follows: TGTGCCAGTAGTATAGGGGTTTGGTCTGGAAACACCATATATTTT.

This chain joins TRBV9 and TRBJ1-1; 7 nucleotides agree with TRBD1. CDR1 is SGDLS, CDR2 YYNGEE, per germline. J lost 5 bases, V lost 4 bases, and 11 bases had no gene match. The CDR3 has 15 amino acids. The chain's CDR3 is CASSPSQGGPTEAFF. In nucleotides, the CDR3 is TGTGCCAGCAGCCCTAGCCAGGGGGGTCCTACTGAAGCTTTCTTT.

The J gene is TRBJ2-5, the V gene TRBV21-1; the D call of TRBD2 is as the table states it, not checked on the DNA. TRBV21-1 is a documented pseudogene. The CDR3 is 15 residues long. The CDR3 sequence: CASSKAAGGKETQYF. The CDR3 DNA is TGTGCCAGCAGCAAAGCAGCGGGGGGGAAAGAGACCCAGTACTTC.

This sequence joins TRBV5-6 and TRBJ1-2; 7 bases agree with TRBD1. From germline, CDR1 is SGHDT and CDR2 YYEEEE. V lost 3 bases, J lost 4 bases, and 9 bases stayed unmatched. This CDR3 has 15 amino acids. Here the CDR3 DNA reads TGTGCCAGCAGCTACAGGGATCGGGACAGCTATGGCTACACCTTC. Translating gives CASSYRDRDSYGYTF.

This clone was recorded once. This chain joins TRBV10-3 and TRBJ1-5; no clear D gene. Trimming shortened V by 4 bases and J by 2 bases, and 12 bases separated the two germline ends. This CDR3 has 15 amino acids. Germline lookup yields CDR1 ENHRY and CDR2 SYGVKD. The CDR3 reads CAISGASGGNQPQHF. CDR3 bases: TGTGCCATCAGTGGGGCGAGCGGGGGCAATCAGCCCCAGCATTTT.

The chain employs TRBV6-1 and TRBJ1-2, with D possibly matching TRBD1 (6 bases). Germline loops: CDR1 MNHNS, CDR2 SASEGT. The CDR3 has 15 amino acids. Trimming took off 4 bases at V and 5 bases at J, with 17 bases between the two ends. This CDR3 is CASSVDDRSFYGYTF. The CDR3 bases are TGTGCCAGCAGTGTTGATGACAGGTCTTTTTATGGCTACACCTTC.

This chain joins TRBV6-1 and TRBJ1-2; 9 bases are a match to TRBD1. This CDR3 comprises 13 residues. V shed 6 bases and J 5 bases; nucleotides not matched to a gene: 4. Germline loops: CDR1 MNHNS, CDR2 SASEGT. CDR3 region: CASRPGTGYGYTF. CDR3 sequence (DNA): TGTGCCAGCAGACCCGGGACAGGGTATGGCTACACCTTC.

This clone was counted a few times. The chain uses TRBV7-9 and TRBJ1-2; tentative D call: TRBD1 (6 bases). V was clipped by 5 bases and J by 5 bases, with 15 bases between them. There are 14 residues in the CDR3. The V gene's germline CDR1 is SEHNR and CDR2 FQNEAQ (reference sequence). The CDR3 here is CASSRAGEMYGYTF. The CDR3 coding sequence is TGTGCCAGCAGCCGCGCAGGGGAAATGTATGGCTACACCTTC.

The V gene is TRBV5-1, the J gene TRBJ2-7, with D possibly being TRBD2 (7 bases). Germline V lookup: CDR1 SGHRS, CDR2 YFSETQ. V was shortened by 0 bases and J by 3 bases, with 13 bases between the two germline ends. This CDR3 spans 15 amino acids. CDR3 in amino acids: CASSLVGGDNYEQYF. CDR3 in DNA: TGCGCCAGCAGCTTGGTAGGGGGGGATAACTACGAGCAGTACTTC.

This clone came up once. This rearrangement joins TRBV5-6 to TRBJ2-4; a weak D match, TRBD2 (6 bases). V lost 6 bases, J lost 2 bases, and 9 bases lay in between. The germline gives CDR1 SGHDT, CDR2 YYEEEE. The CDR3 has 13 amino acids. In nucleotides, the CDR3 is TGTGCCAGCAAGGGGAGGACCAAAAACATTCAGTACTTC. It codes for CASKGRTKNIQYF.

The chain links TRBV5-4 to TRBJ2-7; TRBD1 agrees at 9 bases. Germline CDR1 and CDR2: SGHNT and YYREEE (reference sequence). V lost 2 bases, J lost 5 bases, and 8 bases stayed unmatched. The length of the CDR3 is 15 residues. CDR3 sequence (DNA): TGTGCCAGCAGCTTAACAGGGGGCAGTTTCGACGAGCAGTACTTC. Translation gives CASSLTGGSFDEQYF.

The genes are TRBV30 and TRBJ1-1; D may be TRBD1 (5 bases). V was clipped by 2 bases and J by 5 bases, with 12 bases between them. Germline loops: CDR1 GTSNPN, CDR2 SVGIG (reference sequence). The CDR3 totals 13 residues. In DNA, the CDR3 is TGTGCCTGGAGTCCGGGGGTTGTGACTGAAGCTTTCTTT. This encodes CAWSPGVVTEAFF.

Only a few counts were recorded for this clone. This chain connects TRBV5-8 to TRBJ1-5; 9 bases map to TRBD1. Losses at the gene ends were 4 bases for V and 4 bases for J; bases not matched to a gene: 6. Germline-derived CDR1 and CDR2 are SGHTS and YDEGEE. The CDR3 loop spans 15 amino acids. CDR3 nucleotides: TGTGCCAGCAGCGCCACCGGGACAGGGAATCAGCCCCAGCATTTT. It is translated as CASSATGTGNQPQHF.

This clone was seen only a few times. The chain uses TRBV20-1 and TRBJ1-1, with no clear D. Per germline, CDR1 DFQATT and CDR2 SNEGSKA (reference sequence). The ends were cut back, 5 bases at V and 1 base at J, with 5 bases in the middle. This CDR3 is built from 11 residues. CDR3 coding DNA: TGCAGTGCTCAGAGGAACACTGAAGCTTTCTTT. Translation: CSAQRNTEAFF.

This clone is categorized as medium-sized. This chain joins TRBV14 and TRBJ2-3; weak D call: TRBD2 (5 bases). V was trimmed by 4 bases and J by 1 base, leaving 18 bases between them. Germline V gives CDR1 SGHDN, CDR2 FVKESK. This CDR3 contains 17 residues. The DNA for the CDR3 is TGTGCCAGCAGCCCCTCCTGGTTAAGCGGTGGCACAGATACGCAGTATTTT. Protein product: CASSPSWLSGGTDTQYF.

The J gene is TRBJ2-1, the V gene TRBV4-1; no clear D gene. Per the germline V gene, CDR1 is MGHRA and CDR2 is YSYEKL. V was pared by 1 base and J by 0 bases, with 13 bases between. The length of the CDR3 is 17 residues. The CDR3 spells CASSQVRLTRSYNEQFF. Here the CDR3 DNA reads TGCGCCAGCAGCCAAGTTAGATTGACTCGCTCCTACAATGAGCAGTTCTTC.

This clone was counted a single time. The J gene is TRBJ2-5, the V gene TRBV5-8; TRBD1 matches 8 bases. J gave up 3 bases and V 4 bases, and 8 bases lay outside the gene matches. The CDR3 totals 15 residues. Germline V gene data show CDR1 as SGHTS and CDR2 as YDEGEE. This CDR3 is CASSLQGELEETQYF. The CDR3 coding sequence is TGTGCCAGCAGCCTACAGGGGGAATTGGAAGAGACCCAGTACTTC.

This chain links TRBV30 with TRBJ2-3, with D unresolved. Germline assignment: CDR1 GTSNPN and CDR2 SVGIG (reference sequence). The CDR3 is 12 residues long. V lost 0 bases, J lost 8 bases, and 9 bases lay in between. CDR3 bases: TGTGCCTGGAGTGTAGCTCCCCGTACGCAGTATTTT. This codes for CAWSVAPRTQYF.

The rearrangement uses TRBV5-1 and TRBJ2-7; no clear D gene. CDR3 length: 12 amino acids. CDR1 SGHRS and CDR2 YFSETQ come from the germline V gene. Trimming removed 4 bases at V and 5 bases at J, with 10 bases between. This CDR3 reads CASSRTINEQYF. The CDR3 DNA is TGCGCCAGCAGCCGCACAATCAACGAGCAGTACTTC.

In its sample, this clone was seen once. This chain uses TRBV27 with TRBJ1-5; D uncertain. CDR3 size: 14 residues. Germline V gives CDR1 MNHEY, CDR2 SMNVEV (reference sequence). The V end lost 5 bases, the J end lost 1 base, and 9 bases lay between the germline ends. The CDR3 spells CASSEGVSNQPQHF. The CDR3 DNA follows: TGTGCCAGCAGTGAGGGAGTGAGCAATCAGCCCCAGCATTTT.

The chain combines TRBV6-1 with TRBJ2-1, with 10 bases lining up with TRBD2. From germline, CDR1 is MNHNS and CDR2 SASEGT. The CDR3 spans 13 residues. V lost 7 bases and J lost 11; bases outside the gene matches: 8. CDR3 in amino acids: CASKLAGIPQQFF. Here the CDR3 DNA reads TGTGCCAGCAAACTAGCGGGGATACCTCAGCAGTTCTTC.